This T cell receptor beta chain was documented in a study of beta chain features in type 1 diabetes. The J segment lost 5 bases and the V segment lost 2 bases, leaving 9 bases of the junction unmatched. This CDR3 is built from 15 residues. Germline loops: CDR1 GTSNPN, CDR2 SVGIG (reference sequence). The investigators reverse transcribed all of the isolated RNA, so they sequenced expressed TCRB transcripts. Average reads for naive, central memory and regulatory T cell samples were several million. Produced via immunoSEQ multiplex PCR; TCRdb's table is partial and in-frame only. The sample shows more than 30,000 clones, 50% to 75% of them seen only once.

The rearrangement links TRBV30 to TRBJ2-1; TRBD2 matches at 7 bases. This clonotype was obtained from a woman in her 30s in good health. The sequenced material came from Tregs from blood. The CDR3 here is CAWSPGLVYDNEQFF. CDR3 bases: TGTGCCTGGAGTCCAGGACTAGTTTATGACAATGAGCAGTTCTTC.